This is a list of T cell receptor beta chains from one sample in a study of T cell responses to AZD1222 COVID-19 vaccine. Generated by immunoSEQ multiplex PCR, the TCRdb table keeps only in-frame clones and is missing some. The sample yields 110,000 to 150,000 clones, about 92% seen once. The starting material was peripheral blood, obtained on day 0 of AZD1222 vaccination. All receptors derive from an adult in good health. The CDR3 runs from the conserved cysteine through the conserved F or W.

V	CDR3
TRBV2	CAIRSRYNEQFF
TRBV19	CASSTDRVETQYF
TRBV6-2/TRBV6-3	CASSWSQGYEQYF
TRBV21-1	CASSKHLRGSTCNEQFF
TRBV6-5	CASSYLISSYNEQFF
TRBV4-1	CASSQWGTGTNEQFF
TRBV6-4	CASSMDGNNEQFF
TRBV28	CASRLTGAYEQYF
TRBV19	CASSPYRTSGSYEQFF
TRBV10-2	CASSSQVTYEQYF
TRBV9	CASSRRGETEAFF
TRBV29-1	CSVEGRMNTEAFF
TRBV12-3/TRBV12-4	CASSKTDTSPLHF
TRBV28	CASNGPTPLQYF
TRBV5-1	CASSLNQGNYGYTF
TRBV5-1	CASSLDSRGANTGELFF
TRBV11-2	CASSLGLAGYQETQYF
TRBV4-2	CASSQDAQRETYEQYF
TRBV18	CASSSRQGGGTAHTDTQYF
TRBV3-1/TRBV3-2	CASSQGSERAYNEQFF
TRBV29-1	CSVEWPVNTEAFF
TRBV5-4	CASRRTGDLGGYTF
TRBV6-5	CASSSYGGGSEKLFF
TRBV9	CASSPQGGKTEAFF